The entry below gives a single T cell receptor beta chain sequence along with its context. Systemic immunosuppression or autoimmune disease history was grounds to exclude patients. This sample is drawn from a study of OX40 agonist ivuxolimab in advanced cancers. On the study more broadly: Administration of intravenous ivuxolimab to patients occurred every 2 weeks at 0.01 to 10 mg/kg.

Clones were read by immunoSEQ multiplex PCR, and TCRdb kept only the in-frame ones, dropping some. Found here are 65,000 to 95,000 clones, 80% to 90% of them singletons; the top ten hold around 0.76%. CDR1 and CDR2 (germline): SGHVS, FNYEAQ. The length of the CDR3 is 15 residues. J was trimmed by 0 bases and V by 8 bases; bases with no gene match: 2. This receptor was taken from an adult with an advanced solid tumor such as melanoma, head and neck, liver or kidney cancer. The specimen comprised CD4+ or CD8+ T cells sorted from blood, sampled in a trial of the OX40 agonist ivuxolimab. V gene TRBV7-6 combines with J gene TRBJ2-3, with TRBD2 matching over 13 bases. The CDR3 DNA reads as TGTGCCAGCGGACTAGCGGGGGAGAGCACAGATACGCAGTATTTT. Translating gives CASGLAGESTDTQYF.